This T cell receptor beta chain derives from a study of control samples from healthy donors and cancer patients. Germline CDR1 SGDLS, CDR2 YYNGEE. This CDR3 comprises 14 residues. V lost 0 bases and J 3 bases, leaving 9 bases between the germline ends. TCRdb's copy holds only in-frame clones and misses some; the assay was immunoSEQ multiplex PCR. The table has approximately 87,000 clones, around 92% seen once; the top ten hold roughly 18%. Sequences were obtained from blood. The chain joins TRBV9 to TRBJ1-1, with D tentatively TRBD1 (5 bases). This clonotype was obtained from a man aged 50-59 years in good health. CDR3 nucleotides: TGTGCCAGCAGCGTAGGGAGGGGTGACACTGAAGCTTTCTTT. As protein: CASSVGRGDTEAFF.